The clone carrying this TCR beta chain was seen a handful of times. Its antigen is undetermined. This entry is derived from a study of T cells in Graves' hyperthyroidism and ophthalmopathy. Turning to the study itself: Peripheral blood was drawn at first diagnosis, prior to all treatment.

There are 18 residues in the CDR3. Germline V gene lookup returns CDR1 SEHNR and CDR2 FQNEAQ (reference sequence). Unmatched junction bases numbered 12, after V lost 1 base and J lost 1 base. Findings and caveats of the study: A 13 V-J signature model discriminated ophthalmopathy versus stable hyperthyroidism.

RNA transcripts were the template for amplifying TCR beta CDR3 regions. The HTBI primer set drove a first-round RT-PCR of the TCR CDR3. TCRdb called the multiplex PCR reads again in MiXCR, with one record for every CDR3 protein. The sample has more than 550,000 distinct CDR3 sequences, 15% to 20% seen once. Diagnosis of hyperthyroidism was new in patients aged 18 to 65, and its duration was under 2 months. The diagnostic basis comprised clinical symptoms, serum thyroxine and TRAb, thyroid ultrasound and orbital computed tomography. This sequence joins TRBV7-9 and TRBJ1-2, with TRBD1 matching over 7 bases. Sequences were obtained from blood. This TCR derives from a woman between 45 and 65 years old with Graves' hyperthyroidism that later progressed to Graves' ophthalmopathy. The CDR3 nucleotides are TGTGCCAGCAGCTTAGAGCCCGCCCGACAGGGTTATAACTATGGCTACACCTTC. This sequence encodes CASSLEPARQGYNYGYTF.